This TCR beta chain was sequenced for a study of T cells in Graves' hyperthyroidism and ophthalmopathy. Study-level findings and limits: Blood also carried most thyroid clonotypes expanded above 0.001. Before onset, by a median of about six months, the model predicted ophthalmopathy.

To note about this clonotype: Its antigen is currently unknown.

From germline, CDR1 is LNHDA and CDR2 SQIVND (reference sequence). The ends lost 4 bases at V and 0 bases at J; junction bases unmatched: 2. The CDR3 totals 14 residues. TCR beta CDR3 sequences were amplified from RNA transcripts. HTBI primers drove first-round RT-PCR of the TCR CDR3. MiXCR was run by TCRdb on the multiplex PCR reads, yielding one entry per CDR3 protein. The sample holds about 320,000 distinct CDR3 sequences, roughly 15% seen once. In making diagnoses, clinical symptoms, serum thyroxine and TRAb, thyroid ultrasound and orbital computed tomography were all used. PBMCs were sourced from less than 12 ml fresh peripheral blood.

The receptor was isolated from a man aged 25-45 years with Graves' hyperthyroidism. The gene calls are TRBV19 and TRBJ1-1; 7 bases agree with TRBD1. The sequencing sample was made of blood. The CDR3 DNA reads as TGTGCCAGTAGTAAAGGGGGCATGAACACTGAAGCTTTCTTT. This sequence encodes CASSKGGMNTEAFF.